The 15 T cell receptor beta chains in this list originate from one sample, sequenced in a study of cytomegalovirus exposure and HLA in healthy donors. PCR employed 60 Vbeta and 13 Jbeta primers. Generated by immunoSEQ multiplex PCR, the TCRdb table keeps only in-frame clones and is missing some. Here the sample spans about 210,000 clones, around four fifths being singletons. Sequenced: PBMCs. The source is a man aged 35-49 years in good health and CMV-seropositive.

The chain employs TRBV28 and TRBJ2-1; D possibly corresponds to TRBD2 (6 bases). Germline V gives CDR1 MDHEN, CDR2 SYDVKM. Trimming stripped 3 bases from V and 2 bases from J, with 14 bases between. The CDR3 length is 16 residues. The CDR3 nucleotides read TGTGCCAGCAGTTTCCTGCTGGAGGGGACCTACAATGAGCAGTTCTTC. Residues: CASSFLLEGTYNEQFF. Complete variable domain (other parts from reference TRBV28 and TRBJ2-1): DVKVTQSSRYLVKRTGEKVFLECVQDMDHENMFWYRQDPGLGLRLIYFSYDVKMKEKGDIPEGYSVSREKKERFSLILESASTNQTSMYLCASSFLLEGTYNEQFFGPGTRLTVL.

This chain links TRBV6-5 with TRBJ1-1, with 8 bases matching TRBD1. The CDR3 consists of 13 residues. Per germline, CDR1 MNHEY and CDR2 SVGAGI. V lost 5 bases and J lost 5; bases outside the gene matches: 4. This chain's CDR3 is CASSPQGGTEAFF. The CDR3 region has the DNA TGTGCCAGCAGTCCACAGGGGGGAACTGAAGCTTTCTTT.

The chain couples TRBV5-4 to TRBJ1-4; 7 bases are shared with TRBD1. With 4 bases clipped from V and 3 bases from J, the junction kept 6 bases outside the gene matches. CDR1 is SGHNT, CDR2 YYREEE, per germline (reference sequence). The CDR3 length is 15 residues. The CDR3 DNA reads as TGTGCCAGCAGCCCCACAGGGACAGCTAATGAAAAACTGTTTTTT. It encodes CASSPTGTANEKLFF.

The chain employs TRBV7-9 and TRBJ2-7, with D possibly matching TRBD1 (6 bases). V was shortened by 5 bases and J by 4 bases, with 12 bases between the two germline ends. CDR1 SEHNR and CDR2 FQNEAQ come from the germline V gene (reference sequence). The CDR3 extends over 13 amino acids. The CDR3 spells CASSPQGFYEQYF. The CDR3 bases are TGTGCCAGCAGCCCACAGGGATTTTACGAGCAGTACTTC.

The CDR3 loop reads CASSSTLASGTYEQYF. The CDR3 DNA reads as TGCGCCAGCAGCTCGACCTTGGCTAGCGGAACCTACGAGCAGTACTTC. This chain links TRBV5-1 with TRBJ2-7; 7 bases map to TRBD2. The germline gives CDR1 SGHRS, CDR2 YFSETQ. This CDR3 has 16 residues. Trimming cost V 3 bases and J 2 bases; bases outside gene matches: 11.

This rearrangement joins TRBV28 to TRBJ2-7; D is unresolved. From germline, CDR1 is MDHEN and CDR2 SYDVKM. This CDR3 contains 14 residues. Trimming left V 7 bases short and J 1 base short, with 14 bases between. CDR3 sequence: CASTFHRLSYEQYF. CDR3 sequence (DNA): TGTGCCAGCACATTTCATCGACTTTCCTACGAGCAGTACTTC.

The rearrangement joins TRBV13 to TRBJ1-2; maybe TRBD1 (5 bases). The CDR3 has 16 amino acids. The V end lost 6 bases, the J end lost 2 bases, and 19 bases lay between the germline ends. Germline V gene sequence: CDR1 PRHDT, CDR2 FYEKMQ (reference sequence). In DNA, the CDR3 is TGTGCCAGCAGTCGACGTACAGGCTCCTTAAACTATGGCTACACCTTC. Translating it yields CASSRRTGSLNYGYTF.

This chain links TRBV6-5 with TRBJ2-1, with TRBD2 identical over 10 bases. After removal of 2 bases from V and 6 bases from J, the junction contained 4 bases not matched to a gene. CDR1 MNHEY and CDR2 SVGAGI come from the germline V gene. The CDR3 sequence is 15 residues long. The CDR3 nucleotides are TGTGCCAGCAGTTACAGCGGGAGGGCCGCCAATGAGCAGTTCTTC. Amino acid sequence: CASSYSGRAANEQFF.

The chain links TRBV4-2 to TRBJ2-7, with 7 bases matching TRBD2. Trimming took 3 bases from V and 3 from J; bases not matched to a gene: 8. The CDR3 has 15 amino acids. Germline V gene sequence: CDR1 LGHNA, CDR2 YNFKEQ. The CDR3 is CASSQGILAIYEQYF. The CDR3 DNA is TGTGCCAGCAGCCAGGGAATACTAGCGATCTACGAGCAGTACTTC.

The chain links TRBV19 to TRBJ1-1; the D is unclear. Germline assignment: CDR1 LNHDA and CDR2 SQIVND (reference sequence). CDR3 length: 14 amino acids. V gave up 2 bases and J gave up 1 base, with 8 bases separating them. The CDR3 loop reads CASSIKRQNTEAFF. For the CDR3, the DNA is TGTGCCAGTAGTATAAAAAGACAGAACACTGAAGCTTTCTTT. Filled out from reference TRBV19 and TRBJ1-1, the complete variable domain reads DGGITQSPKYLFRKEGQNVTLSCEQNLNHDAMYWYRQDPGQGLRLIYYSQIVNDFQKGDIAEGYSVSREKKESFPLTVTSAQKNPTAFYLCASSIKRQNTEAFFGQGTRLTVV.

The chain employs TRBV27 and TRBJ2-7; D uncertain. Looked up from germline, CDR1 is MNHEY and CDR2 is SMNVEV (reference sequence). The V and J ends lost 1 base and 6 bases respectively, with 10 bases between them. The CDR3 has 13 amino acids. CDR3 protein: CASSLFRSGEQYF. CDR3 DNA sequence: TGTGCCAGCAGTTTATTTCGGTCGGGCGAGCAGTACTTC.

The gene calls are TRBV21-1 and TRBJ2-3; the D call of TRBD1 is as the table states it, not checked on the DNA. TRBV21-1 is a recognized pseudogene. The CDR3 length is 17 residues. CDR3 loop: CASSKVEGAAQEDTQYF. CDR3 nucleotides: TGTGCCAGCAGCAAAGTTGAAGGGGCGGCACAAGAGGATACGCAGTATTTT.

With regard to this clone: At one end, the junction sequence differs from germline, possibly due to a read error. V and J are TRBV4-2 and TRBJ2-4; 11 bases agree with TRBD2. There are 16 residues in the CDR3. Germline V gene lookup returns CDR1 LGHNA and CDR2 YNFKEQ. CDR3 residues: CASSQEVAGGKNSQYF. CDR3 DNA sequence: TGTGCCAGCAGCCAAGAAGTAGCGGGAGGGAAAAACAGTCAGTACTTC.

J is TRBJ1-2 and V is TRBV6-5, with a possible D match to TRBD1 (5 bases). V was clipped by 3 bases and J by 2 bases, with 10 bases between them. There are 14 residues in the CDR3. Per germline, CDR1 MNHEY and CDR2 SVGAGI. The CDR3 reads CASSYGGLNYGYTF. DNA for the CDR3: TGTGCCAGCAGTTATGGGGGGTTGAACTATGGCTACACCTTC.

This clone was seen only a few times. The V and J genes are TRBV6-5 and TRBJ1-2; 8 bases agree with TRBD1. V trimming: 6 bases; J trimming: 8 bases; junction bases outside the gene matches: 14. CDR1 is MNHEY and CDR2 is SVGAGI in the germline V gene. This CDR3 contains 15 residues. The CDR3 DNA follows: TGTGCCAGCAGGAATCCCCAGGGGGCTGGGAGAGGCTACACCTTC. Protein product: CASRNPQGAGRGYTF.